One sample yielded the 5 T cell receptor beta chains listed below, sequenced in a study of patients and donors after allogeneic stem cell transplantation. TCRdb re-called the RT-PCR reads with MiXCR, one entry per CDR3 protein. The table includes some 230,000 distinct CDR3 sequences, 13% to 15% detected once. What was sequenced was blood, either unsorted or a sorted T cell fraction (not recorded which). The source of these receptors is a human donor who was either an allogeneic HSCT recipient or a stem cell or donor lymphocyte infusion donor (not recorded which). It is not recorded whose cells these are; they may come from a transplant donor.

At least ten counts were recorded for this clonotype. CDR3 sequence: CASSLKDIRANEQFF. CDR3 in DNA: TGCGCCAGCAGCTTGAAGGACATACGGGCCAATGAGCAGTTCTTC. The chain combines TRBV5-1 with TRBJ2-1, with D tentatively TRBD1 (5 bases). Germline CDR1 SGHRS, CDR2 YFSETQ. Trimming removed 1 base at V and 6 bases at J, with 14 bases between. This CDR3 is built from 15 residues.

This chain links TRBV11-2 with TRBJ1-2; 7 bases map to TRBD1. Losses at the gene ends were 0 bases for V and 2 bases for J; bases not matched to a gene: 3. Per the germline V gene, CDR1 is SGHAT and CDR2 is FQNNGV. The CDR3 totals 15 residues. In DNA form, the CDR3 reads TGTGCCAGCAGCTTAGACAGGGGGTTCAACTATGGCTACACCTTC. Amino acid sequence: CASSLDRGFNYGYTF.

This clonotype appeared many times. The V gene is TRBV5-1, the J gene TRBJ2-7; perhaps TRBD2 as D (6 bases). V was trimmed by 4 bases and J by 4 bases, leaving 15 bases between them. This CDR3 region has 14 residues. Germline CDR1 SGHRS, CDR2 YFSETQ. The DNA of the CDR3 is TGCGCCAGCAGCCCGGGAGTGACCTCTTACGAGCAGTACTTC. Translated, it gives CASSPGVTSYEQYF.

Many counts were recorded for this clonotype. This chain joins TRBV4-3 and TRBJ1-1; D is unclear. Trimming removed 0 bases at V and 3 bases at J, with 11 bases between. The germline gives CDR1 LGHNA, CDR2 YSLEER. This CDR3 region has 15 residues. The CDR3: CASSQDQQIDTEAFF. The CDR3 DNA follows: TGCGCCAGCAGCCAAGATCAACAGATCGACACTGAAGCTTTCTTT.

The V gene is TRBV7-2, the J gene TRBJ2-4, with 8 bases fitting TRBD2. The CDR3 is made up of 17 amino acids. V was pared by 4 bases and J by 0 bases, with 8 bases of the junction left unmatched. In germline, CDR1 is SGHTA, CDR2 FQGNSA. The CDR3 sequence: CASSSRGGGPAKNIQYF. The CDR3 DNA follows: TGTGCCAGCAGCTCCAGAGGCGGGGGGCCAGCCAAAAACATTCAGTACTTC.